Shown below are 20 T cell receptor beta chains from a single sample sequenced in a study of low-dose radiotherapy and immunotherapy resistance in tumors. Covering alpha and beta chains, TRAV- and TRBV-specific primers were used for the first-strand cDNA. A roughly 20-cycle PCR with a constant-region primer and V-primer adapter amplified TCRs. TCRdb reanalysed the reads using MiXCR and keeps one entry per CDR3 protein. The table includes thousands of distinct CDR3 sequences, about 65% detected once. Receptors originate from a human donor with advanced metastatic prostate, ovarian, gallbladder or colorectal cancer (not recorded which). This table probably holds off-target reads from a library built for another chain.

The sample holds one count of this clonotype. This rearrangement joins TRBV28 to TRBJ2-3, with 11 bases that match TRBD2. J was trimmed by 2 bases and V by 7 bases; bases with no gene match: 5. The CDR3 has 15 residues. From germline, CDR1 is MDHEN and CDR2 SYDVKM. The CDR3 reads CASTSGRKLTDTQYF. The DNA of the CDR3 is TGTGCCAGCACTAGCGGGAGGAAGCTCACAGATACGCAGTATTTT.

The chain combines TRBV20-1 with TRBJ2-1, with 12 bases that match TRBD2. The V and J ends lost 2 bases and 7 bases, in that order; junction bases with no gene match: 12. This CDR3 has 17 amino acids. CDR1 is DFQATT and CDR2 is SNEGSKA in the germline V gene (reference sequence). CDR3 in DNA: TGCAGTGCTAGATTCCGAAGACTAGCGGGAGTCCCTAATGAGCAGTTCTTC. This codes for CSARFRRLAGVPNEQFF.

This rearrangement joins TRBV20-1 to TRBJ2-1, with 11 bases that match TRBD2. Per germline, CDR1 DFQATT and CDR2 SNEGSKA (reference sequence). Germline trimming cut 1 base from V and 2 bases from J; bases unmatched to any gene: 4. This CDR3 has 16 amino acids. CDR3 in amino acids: CSARGEGLAAYNEQFF. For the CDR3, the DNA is TGCAGTGCTAGAGGGGAGGGACTAGCGGCCTACAATGAGCAGTTCTTC.

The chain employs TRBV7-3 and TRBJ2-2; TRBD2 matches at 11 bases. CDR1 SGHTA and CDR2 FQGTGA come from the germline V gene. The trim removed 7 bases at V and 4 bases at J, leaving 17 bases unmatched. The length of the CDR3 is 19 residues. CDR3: CASISPTTSGRRSTGELFF. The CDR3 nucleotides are TGTGCCAGCATAAGTCCAACCACTAGCGGGAGAAGGTCCACCGGGGAGCTGTTTTTT. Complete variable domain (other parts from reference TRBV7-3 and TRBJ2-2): GAGVSQTPSNKVTEKGKYVELRCDPISGHTALYWYRQSLGQGPEFLIYFQGTGAADDSGLPNDRFFAVRPEGSVSTLKIQRTERGDSAVYLCASISPTTSGRRSTGELFFGEGSRLTVL.

The CDR3 sequence: CASSDDGGGAETQYF. The CDR3 coding sequence is TGTGCCAGCAGTGACGACGGCGGGGGGGCTGAGACCCAGTACTTC. This chain uses TRBV7-6 with TRBJ2-5; the match to TRBD2 covers 9 bases. CDR3 length equals 15 residues. J lost 5 bases, V lost 6 bases, and 10 bases had no gene match. In germline, CDR1 is SGHVS, CDR2 FNYEAQ.

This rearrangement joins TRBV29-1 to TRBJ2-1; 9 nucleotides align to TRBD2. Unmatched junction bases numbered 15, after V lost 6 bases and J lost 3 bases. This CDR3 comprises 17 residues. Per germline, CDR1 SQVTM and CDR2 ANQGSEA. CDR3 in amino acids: CSVVMGLAGGGYNEQFF. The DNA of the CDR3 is TGCAGCGTCGTTATGGGTTTGGCGGGGGGGGGCTACAATGAGCAGTTCTTC.

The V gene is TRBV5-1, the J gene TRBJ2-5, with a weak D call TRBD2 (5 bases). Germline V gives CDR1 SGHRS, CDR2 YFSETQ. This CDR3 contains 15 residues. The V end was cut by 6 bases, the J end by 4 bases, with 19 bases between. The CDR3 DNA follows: TGCGCCAGCATCGAGGGTACTACCGGTGCAGAGACCCAGTACTTC. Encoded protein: CASIEGTTGAETQYF. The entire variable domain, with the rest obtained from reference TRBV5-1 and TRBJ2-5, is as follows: KAGVTQTPRYLIKTRGQQVTLSCSPISGHRSVSWYQQTPGQGLQFLFEYFSETQRNKGNFPGRFSGRQFSNSRSEMNVSTLELGDSALYLCASIEGTTGAETQYFGPGTRLLVL.

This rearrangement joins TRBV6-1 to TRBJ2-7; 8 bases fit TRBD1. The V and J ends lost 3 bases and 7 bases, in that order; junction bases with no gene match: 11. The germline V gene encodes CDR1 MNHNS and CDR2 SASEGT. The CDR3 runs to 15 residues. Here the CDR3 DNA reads TGTGCCAGCAGTGACCCCTCGGGACAGGCAGGGGAGCAGTACTTC. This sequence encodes CASSDPSGQAGEQYF.

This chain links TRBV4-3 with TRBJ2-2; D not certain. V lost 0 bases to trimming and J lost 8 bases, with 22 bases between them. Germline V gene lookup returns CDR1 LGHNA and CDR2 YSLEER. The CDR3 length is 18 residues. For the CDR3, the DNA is TGCGCCAGCAGCCAAGATCTGAGGCGCGGAACGTTGGCAGGGGAGCTGTTTTTT. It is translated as CASSQDLRRGTLAGELFF.

CDR3 sequence: CASKDSGTGELFF. The DNA of the CDR3 is TGTGCCAGCAAAGATAGCGGCACCGGGGAGCTGTTTTTT. The genes are TRBV12-3 or TRBV12-4 and TRBJ2-2; maybe TRBD2 (6 bases). CDR3 length equals 13 residues. Trimming cost V 7 bases and J 4 bases, with 10 bases left between them.

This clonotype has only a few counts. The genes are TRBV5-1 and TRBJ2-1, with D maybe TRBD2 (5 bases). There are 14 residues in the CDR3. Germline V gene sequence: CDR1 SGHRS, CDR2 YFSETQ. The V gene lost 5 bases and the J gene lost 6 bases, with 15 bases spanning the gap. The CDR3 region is CASRELTSGNEQFF. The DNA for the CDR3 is TGCGCCAGCAGAGAGTTAACCAGCGGCAATGAGCAGTTCTTC.

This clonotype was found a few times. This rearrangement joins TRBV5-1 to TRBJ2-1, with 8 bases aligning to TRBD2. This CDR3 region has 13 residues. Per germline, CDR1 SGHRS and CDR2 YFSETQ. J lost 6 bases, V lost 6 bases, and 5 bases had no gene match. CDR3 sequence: CASKVAGGNEQFF. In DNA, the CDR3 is TGCGCCAGCAAGGTGGCGGGGGGCAATGAGCAGTTCTTC.

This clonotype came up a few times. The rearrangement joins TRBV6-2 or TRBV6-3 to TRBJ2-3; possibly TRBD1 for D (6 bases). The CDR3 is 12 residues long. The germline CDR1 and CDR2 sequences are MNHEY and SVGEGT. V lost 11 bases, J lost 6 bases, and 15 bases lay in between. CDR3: CAGGWGRDTQYF. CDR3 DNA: TGTGCCGGAGGATGGGGGCGGGATACGCAGTATTTT.

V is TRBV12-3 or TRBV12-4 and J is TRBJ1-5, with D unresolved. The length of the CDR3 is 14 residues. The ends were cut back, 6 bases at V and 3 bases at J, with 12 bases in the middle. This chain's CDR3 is CASSPTKANQPQHF. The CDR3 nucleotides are TGTGCCAGCAGCCCGACGAAAGCCAATCAGCCCCAGCATTTT.

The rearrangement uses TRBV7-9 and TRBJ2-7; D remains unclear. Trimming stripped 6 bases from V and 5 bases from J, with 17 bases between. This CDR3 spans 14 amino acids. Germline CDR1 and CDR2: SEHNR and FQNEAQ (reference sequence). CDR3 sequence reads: CASRHPTKGNEQYF. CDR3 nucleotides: TGTGCCAGCAGACACCCTACTAAGGGAAACGAGCAGTACTTC.

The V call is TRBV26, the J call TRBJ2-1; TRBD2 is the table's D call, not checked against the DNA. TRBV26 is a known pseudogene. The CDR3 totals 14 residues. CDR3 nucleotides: TGTGCCAGCAGCAGACTAGCGGGGGAGAATGAGCAGTTCTTC. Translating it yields CASSRLAGENEQFF.

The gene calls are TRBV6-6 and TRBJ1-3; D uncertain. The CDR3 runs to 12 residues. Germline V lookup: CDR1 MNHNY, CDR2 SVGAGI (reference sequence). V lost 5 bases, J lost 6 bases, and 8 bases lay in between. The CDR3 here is CASSPVVNTIYF. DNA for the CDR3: TGTGCCAGCAGTCCCGTTGTAAACACCATATATTTT.

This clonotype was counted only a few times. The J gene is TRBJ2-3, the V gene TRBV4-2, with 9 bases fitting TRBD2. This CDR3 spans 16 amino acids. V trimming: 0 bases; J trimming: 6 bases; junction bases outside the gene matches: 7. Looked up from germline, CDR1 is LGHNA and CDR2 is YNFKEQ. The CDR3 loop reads CASSQDLAGGTDTQYF. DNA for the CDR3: TGTGCCAGCAGCCAAGATCTCGCGGGAGGGACGGATACGCAGTATTTT.

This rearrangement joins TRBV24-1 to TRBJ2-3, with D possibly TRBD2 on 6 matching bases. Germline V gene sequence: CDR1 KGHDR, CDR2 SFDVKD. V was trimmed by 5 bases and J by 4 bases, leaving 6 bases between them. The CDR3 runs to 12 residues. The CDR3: CATSAGADTQYF. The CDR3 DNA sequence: TGTGCCACCAGTGCGGGGGCAGATACGCAGTATTTT.

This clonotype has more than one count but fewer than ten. CDR3 loop: CASSPSPSGSSYEQYF. CDR3 coding DNA: TGTGCCAGCAGTCCTAGCCCTAGCGGGTCCTCCTACGAGCAGTACTTC. The V call is TRBV28, the J call TRBJ2-7, with 8 positions matching TRBD2. V lost 5 bases and J lost 0; bases outside the gene matches: 9. Germline V gives CDR1 MDHEN, CDR2 SYDVKM. CDR3 size: 16 residues. Looking up the rest from reference TRBV28 and TRBJ2-7 gives the full variable domain: DVKVTQSSRYLVKRTGEKVFLECVQDMDHENMFWYRQDPGLGLRLIYFSYDVKMKEKGDIPEGYSVSREKKERFSLILESASTNQTSMYLCASSPSPSGSSYEQYFGPGTRLTVT.